These T cell receptor beta chains were read from a single sample in a study of beta chain features in type 1 diabetes. Here immunoSEQ multiplex PCR was the method, and the copy in TCRdb shows in-frame clones only, minus some. This sample has 110,000 to 150,000 clones, with less than 9% found just once. The sequenced sample was central memory CD4+ T cells from blood. The receptors derive from a woman aged 25 to 39 in good health. CDR3s include the opening cysteine and the closing phenylalanine or tryptophan.

V gene: TRBV7-9
CDR3 protein: CASSFRDRVTGELFF

V gene: TRBV10-3
CDR3 protein: CACGGGVGSLLNTEAFF

V gene: TRBV5-4
CDR3 protein: CASSRDRNTEAFF

V gene: TRBV10-3
CDR3 protein: CAIRDRENQPQHF

V gene: TRBV21-1
CDR3 protein: CASRSSFEQYF

V gene: TRBV9
CDR3 protein: CASSARAGARNEQFF

V gene: TRBV18
CDR3 protein: CASSPDLSSYNEQFF

V gene: TRBV6-5
CDR3 protein: CASSYGGVLDEQFF

V gene: TRBV19
CDR3 protein: CASSSGDILGGYTF

V gene: TRBV4-3
CDR3 protein: CASSRVAGAETQYF

V gene: TRBV5-1
CDR3 protein: CASSLTGGGPDTQYF

V gene: TRBV18
CDR3 protein: CASSPGSGTGTDTQYF

V gene: TRBV7-9
CDR3 protein: CASSLDAGGRTEAFF